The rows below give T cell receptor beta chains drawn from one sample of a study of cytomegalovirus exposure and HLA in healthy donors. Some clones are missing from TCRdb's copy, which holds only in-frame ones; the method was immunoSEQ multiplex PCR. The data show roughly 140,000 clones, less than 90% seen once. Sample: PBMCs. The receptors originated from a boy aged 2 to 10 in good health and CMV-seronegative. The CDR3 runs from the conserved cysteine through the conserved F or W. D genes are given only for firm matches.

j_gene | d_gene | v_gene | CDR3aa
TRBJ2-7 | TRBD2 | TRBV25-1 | CASCGRYSYEQYF
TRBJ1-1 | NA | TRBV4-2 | CASSQEGGVGTEAFF
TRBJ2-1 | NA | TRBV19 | CASSTGHLPTGGNEQFF
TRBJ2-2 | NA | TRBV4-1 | CASSQDRSVIAGELFF
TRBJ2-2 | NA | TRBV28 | CASSPQLAMEAGELFF
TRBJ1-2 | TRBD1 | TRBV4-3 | CASSQDHRGYGYTF
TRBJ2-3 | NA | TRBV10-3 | CAISRGDSTDTQYF
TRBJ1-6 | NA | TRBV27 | CASSLSGILTGNSPLHF
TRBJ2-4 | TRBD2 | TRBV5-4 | CASSLLTSGRIIGNIQYF
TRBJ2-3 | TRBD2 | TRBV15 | CATAGLAGGADTQYF
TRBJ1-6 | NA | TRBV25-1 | CASSVTDNSPLHF
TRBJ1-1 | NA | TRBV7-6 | CASSFLGGAEAFF
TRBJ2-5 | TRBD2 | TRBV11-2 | CASSDAIREGGKETQYF
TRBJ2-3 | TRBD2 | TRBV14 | CASSQEIAVAGVTQDTQYF
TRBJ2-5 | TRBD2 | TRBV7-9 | CASRSYFSGGDSETQYF
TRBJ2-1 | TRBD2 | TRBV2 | CASLVGVVLAGHNEQFF
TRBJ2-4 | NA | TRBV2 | CASSEERAGNIQYF
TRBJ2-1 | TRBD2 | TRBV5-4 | CASSGGISGGSAYNEQFF
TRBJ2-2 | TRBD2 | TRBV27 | CASSPPPGLAGNTGELFF
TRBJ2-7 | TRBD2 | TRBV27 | CASSFLAGGGSYEQYF
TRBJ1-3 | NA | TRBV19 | CASRLEGARNTIYF